These T cell receptor beta chains were read from a single sample in a study of blood T cell repertoires in COVID-19. Profiling relied on immunoSEQ multiplex PCR, and the TCRdb table lists in-frame clones only, not all of them. This sample yields under 200,000 clones, of which 84% are seen a single time; under 3.5% belongs to the top ten. The sample taken for sequencing was peripheral blood. All receptors derive from an elderly woman with COVID-19, enrolled during active disease. CDR3s include the opening cysteine and the closing phenylalanine or tryptophan. Fields, in order: J gene, V gene, D gene, CDR3 length, clone size, CDR3 DNA, CDR3 protein. A D gene is named only where the DNA matches it firmly. Some rows have no size entry. The others give once, few or many, or a class for an expanded clone.

j_call: TRBJ2-1; v_call: TRBV2; d_call: TRBD2; cdr3_length: 17; clone_size: -; cdr3_nt: TGTGCCAGCAGTGATATACAGACTAGCGGCCGATACAATGAGCAGTTCTTC; cdr3_aa: CASSDIQTSGRYNEQFF
j_call: TRBJ1-2; v_call: TRBV6-1; d_call: -; cdr3_length: 15; clone_size: -; cdr3_nt: TGTGCCAGCAGTGAATTAAGTCGGGAAGGCAATGGCTACACCTTC; cdr3_aa: CASSELSREGNGYTF
j_call: TRBJ1-3; v_call: TRBV7-9; d_call: -; cdr3_length: 15; clone_size: few; cdr3_nt: TGTGCCAGCAGCTTAATAGGGGCGGCTGGAAACACCATATATTTT; cdr3_aa: CASSLIGAAGNTIYF
j_call: TRBJ2-6; v_call: TRBV2; d_call: TRBD1; cdr3_length: 16; clone_size: once; cdr3_nt: TGTGTCAGCAGTGGGACAGGGGGATCTGGGGCCAACGTCCTGACTTTC; cdr3_aa: CVSSGTGGSGANVLTF
j_call: TRBJ2-1; v_call: TRBV7-3; d_call: -; cdr3_length: 14; clone_size: -; cdr3_nt: TGTGCCAGCAGCTTATTGAGCGGTTACAATGAGCAGTTCTTC; cdr3_aa: CASSLLSGYNEQFF
j_call: TRBJ1-2; v_call: TRBV24-1; d_call: -; cdr3_length: 13; clone_size: -; cdr3_nt: TGTGCCACCAGTTCGAGTCGGAGTTCCGGCTACACCTTC; cdr3_aa: CATSSSRSSGYTF
j_call: TRBJ2-2; v_call: TRBV7-2; d_call: -; cdr3_length: 16; clone_size: -; cdr3_nt: TGTGCCAGCAGCCCCGCGGCGCAAACGAACACCGGGGAGCTGTTTTTT; cdr3_aa: CASSPAAQTNTGELFF
j_call: TRBJ2-7; v_call: TRBV10-2; d_call: -; cdr3_length: 15; clone_size: -; cdr3_nt: TGCGCCAGCAGTTCCTCCGGGACATATACCTACGAGCAGTACTTC; cdr3_aa: CASSSSGTYTYEQYF
j_call: TRBJ2-2; v_call: TRBV5-8; d_call: TRBD1; cdr3_length: 16; clone_size: -; cdr3_nt: TGTGCCAGCAGTTTAAGGACAGGGGACGTCACCGGGGAGCTGTTTTTT; cdr3_aa: CASSLRTGDVTGELFF
j_call: TRBJ2-2; v_call: TRBV19; d_call: -; cdr3_length: 16; clone_size: -; cdr3_nt: TGTGCCAGTACCAGGGGGCTAGCGGGAATCGCCGGGGAGCTGTTTTTT; cdr3_aa: CASTRGLAGIAGELFF
j_call: TRBJ2-7; v_call: TRBV14; d_call: TRBD2; cdr3_length: 15; clone_size: -; cdr3_nt: TGTGCCAGCAGCCAGGGGGGGAGTCGCTCCTACGAGCAGTACTTC; cdr3_aa: CASSQGGSRSYEQYF
j_call: TRBJ2-7; v_call: TRBV11-1; d_call: -; cdr3_length: 14; clone_size: -; cdr3_nt: TGTGCCAGCAGCCCTACTAGGAATCCCTACGAGCAGTACTTC; cdr3_aa: CASSPTRNPYEQYF
j_call: TRBJ1-4; v_call: TRBV27; d_call: TRBD1; cdr3_length: 13; clone_size: -; cdr3_nt: TGTGCCAGCTCAGGACAGGGGCGCGAAAAACTGTTTTTT; cdr3_aa: CASSGQGREKLFF
j_call: TRBJ2-1; v_call: TRBV6-5; d_call: -; cdr3_length: 14; clone_size: once; cdr3_nt: TGTGCCAGCAGTCACAGGACAGAACGCAATGAGCAGTTCTTC; cdr3_aa: CASSHRTERNEQFF
j_call: TRBJ1-1; v_call: TRBV5-5; d_call: -; cdr3_length: 14; clone_size: -; cdr3_nt: TGTGCCAGCAGCGCCGGGATCCAGAACACTGAAGCTTTCTTT; cdr3_aa: CASSAGIQNTEAFF
j_call: TRBJ1-6; v_call: TRBV5-5; d_call: -; cdr3_length: 15; clone_size: -; cdr3_nt: TGTGCCAGCAGCTTCACGGGAATTCCGAACTCACCCCTCCACTTT; cdr3_aa: CASSFTGIPNSPLHF
j_call: TRBJ2-2; v_call: TRBV9; d_call: TRBD2; cdr3_length: 17; clone_size: -; cdr3_nt: TGTGCCAGCAGCGTAGTTACTAGCGGGAGTCGCCGCGGGGAGCTGTTTTTT; cdr3_aa: CASSVVTSGSRRGELFF
j_call: TRBJ2-7; v_call: TRBV7-3; d_call: TRBD2; cdr3_length: 14; clone_size: -; cdr3_nt: TGTGCCAGCAGCTCCGGACTAGCGGGGTACGAGCAGTACTTC; cdr3_aa: CASSSGLAGYEQYF
j_call: TRBJ2-3; v_call: TRBV4-2; d_call: -; cdr3_length: 13; clone_size: -; cdr3_nt: TGTGCCAGCAGCCAAGGTCGGTGGGATACGCAGTATTTT; cdr3_aa: CASSQGRWDTQYF
j_call: TRBJ1-2; v_call: TRBV6-2/TRBV6-3; d_call: TRBD1; cdr3_length: 15; clone_size: -; cdr3_nt: TGTGCCAGCAGCCGCTCCGGGACAGCTAACTATGGCTACACCTTC; cdr3_aa: CASSRSGTANYGYTF
j_call: TRBJ1-4; v_call: TRBV7-3; d_call: TRBD1; cdr3_length: 16; clone_size: once; cdr3_nt: TGTGCCAGCAGCTTAATTAGTGGGACAGGGGATGAAAAACTGTTTTTT; cdr3_aa: CASSLISGTGDEKLFF
j_call: TRBJ1-2; v_call: TRBV2; d_call: TRBD1; cdr3_length: 13; clone_size: -; cdr3_nt: TGTGCCAGCAGTGATGGGACAGGGGGAGACTACACCTTC; cdr3_aa: CASSDGTGGDYTF
j_call: TRBJ2-7; v_call: TRBV27; d_call: TRBD1; cdr3_length: 12; clone_size: -; cdr3_nt: TGTGCCAGCAGTTTCAGACAGGGGGTCCAGTACTTC; cdr3_aa: CASSFRQGVQYF
j_call: TRBJ1-2; v_call: TRBV4-3; d_call: -; cdr3_length: 15; clone_size: -; cdr3_nt: TGCGCCAGCAGCCAAGGGGAATATCAGGGGTATGGCTACACCTTC; cdr3_aa: CASSQGEYQGYGYTF
j_call: TRBJ1-5; v_call: TRBV3-1/TRBV3-2; d_call: -; cdr3_length: 17; clone_size: -; cdr3_nt: TGTGCCAGCAGCCAAGATTTTAGTTTCAATAGCAATCAGCCCCAGCATTTT; cdr3_aa: CASSQDFSFNSNQPQHF
j_call: TRBJ2-5; v_call: TRBV6-5; d_call: -; cdr3_length: 15; clone_size: -; cdr3_nt: TGTGCCAGCATTGGGGAGTTCTTAGTGCCGGCGACCCAGTACTTC; cdr3_aa: CASIGEFLVPATQYF
j_call: TRBJ2-2; v_call: TRBV19; d_call: TRBD2; cdr3_length: 18; clone_size: -; cdr3_nt: TGTGCCAGTAGTAGAATAGCTCTGACTAGCGACGCCACCGGGGAGCTGTTTTTT; cdr3_aa: CASSRIALTSDATGELFF
j_call: TRBJ2-7; v_call: TRBV4-1; d_call: TRBD2; cdr3_length: 15; clone_size: -; cdr3_nt: TGCGCCAGCAGCCAAGGACTAGCGGTCTCCTACGAGCAGTACTTC; cdr3_aa: CASSQGLAVSYEQYF
j_call: TRBJ2-1; v_call: TRBV4-1; d_call: TRBD1; cdr3_length: 16; clone_size: -; cdr3_nt: TGCGCCAGCAGCCAACAGGGGGCCTTCTCCTACAATGAGCAGTTCTTC; cdr3_aa: CASSQQGAFSYNEQFF
j_call: TRBJ1-2; v_call: TRBV10-3; d_call: TRBD1; cdr3_length: 16; clone_size: -; cdr3_nt: TGTGCCATCAGGCGGGGTCAGGGACAGGGGGAGCTTGGCTACACCTTC; cdr3_aa: CAIRRGQGQGELGYTF
j_call: TRBJ1-2; v_call: TRBV6-6; d_call: -; cdr3_length: 16; clone_size: -; cdr3_nt: TGTGCCAGCACCGGAAACCACAGGGCCGCAAGGTATGGCTACACCTTC; cdr3_aa: CASTGNHRAARYGYTF
j_call: TRBJ1-2; v_call: TRBV21-1; d_call: -; cdr3_length: 14; clone_size: -; cdr3_nt: TGTGCCAGGTGGACAGGGGGCTTCGGCTATGGCTACACCTTC; cdr3_aa: CARWTGGFGYGYTF
j_call: TRBJ2-5; v_call: TRBV11-2; d_call: -; cdr3_length: 13; clone_size: -; cdr3_nt: TGTGCCAGCAGTTTTGGGCTGGGAGAGACCCAGTACTTC; cdr3_aa: CASSFGLGETQYF
j_call: TRBJ2-3; v_call: TRBV5-1; d_call: TRBD2; cdr3_length: 15; clone_size: -; cdr3_nt: TGCGCCAGCAGGAGACTAGCGGAGAGGGGGGATACGCAGTATTTT; cdr3_aa: CASRRLAERGDTQYF
j_call: TRBJ2-2; v_call: TRBV19; d_call: -; cdr3_length: 14; clone_size: -; cdr3_nt: TGTGCCAGTAACGAGCAAGCGAACACCGGGGAGCTGTTTTTT; cdr3_aa: CASNEQANTGELFF
j_call: TRBJ2-5; v_call: TRBV2; d_call: -; cdr3_length: 13; clone_size: once; cdr3_nt: TGTGCCAGCAGGACACAGGGTGAGGAGACCCAGTACTTC; cdr3_aa: CASRTQGEETQYF
j_call: TRBJ1-2; v_call: TRBV15; d_call: -; cdr3_length: 15; clone_size: -; cdr3_nt: TGTGCCACCAGCACCCGGACAACGAGTTACTATGGCTACACCTTC; cdr3_aa: CATSTRTTSYYGYTF
j_call: TRBJ2-2; v_call: TRBV7-9; d_call: TRBD1; cdr3_length: 14; clone_size: few; cdr3_nt: TGTGCCAACCAGGACAGGCGAAACACCGGGGAGCTGTTTTTT; cdr3_aa: CANQDRRNTGELFF
j_call: TRBJ2-1; v_call: TRBV7-2; d_call: -; cdr3_length: 12; clone_size: -; cdr3_nt: TGTGCCAGCAGCTTAGCTAGGAGAGAGCAGTTCTTC; cdr3_aa: CASSLARREQFF
j_call: TRBJ1-4; v_call: TRBV6-5; d_call: TRBD1; cdr3_length: 15; clone_size: -; cdr3_nt: TGTGCCAGCAGTTATTCCGGGACAGTGGACGAAAAACTGTTTTTT; cdr3_aa: CASSYSGTVDEKLFF
j_call: TRBJ2-1; v_call: TRBV5-8; d_call: -; cdr3_length: 14; clone_size: -; cdr3_nt: TGTGCCAGCAAGAACAGGGCCTCCTACAATGAGCAGTTCTTC; cdr3_aa: CASKNRASYNEQFF
j_call: TRBJ1-4; v_call: TRBV6-2/TRBV6-3; d_call: TRBD1; cdr3_length: 14; clone_size: -; cdr3_nt: TGTGCCAGCAGTCAGACAGGGTTAGGTGAAAAACTGTTTTTT; cdr3_aa: CASSQTGLGEKLFF
j_call: TRBJ1-4; v_call: TRBV6-2/TRBV6-3; d_call: -; cdr3_length: 14; clone_size: -; cdr3_nt: TGTGCCAGCAGGCCTGACAGTGATTCAGAAAAACTGTTTTTT; cdr3_aa: CASRPDSDSEKLFF
j_call: TRBJ2-7; v_call: TRBV4-3; d_call: -; cdr3_length: 15; clone_size: -; cdr3_nt: TGCGCCAGCAGCCAAGCCGGAGGTACTGACTACGAGCAGTACTTC; cdr3_aa: CASSQAGGTDYEQYF
j_call: TRBJ2-3; v_call: TRBV4-1; d_call: TRBD2; cdr3_length: 15; clone_size: -; cdr3_nt: TGCGCCAGCACGTTTACTAGCGGGGGGACAGATACGCAGTATTTT; cdr3_aa: CASTFTSGGTDTQYF
j_call: TRBJ1-1; v_call: TRBV4-3; d_call: TRBD1; cdr3_length: 16; clone_size: -; cdr3_nt: TGCGCCAGCAGCCGCCAGACAGGGTTCGTGAACACTGAAGCTTTCTTT; cdr3_aa: CASSRQTGFVNTEAFF
j_call: TRBJ2-5; v_call: TRBV27; d_call: -; cdr3_length: 12; clone_size: -; cdr3_nt: TGTGCCAGTGGACACCCCAGGGAGACCCAGTACTTC; cdr3_aa: CASGHPRETQYF
j_call: TRBJ2-2; v_call: TRBV25-1; d_call: -; cdr3_length: 14; clone_size: once; cdr3_nt: TGTGCCAGCAGGGAGGCACTTCGCACCGGGGAGCTGTTTTTT; cdr3_aa: CASREALRTGELFF
j_call: TRBJ2-7; v_call: TRBV10-1; d_call: -; cdr3_length: 17; clone_size: -; cdr3_nt: TGCGCCAGCAGGGTCCTATTTGTTTGTCGTTACGTCTACGAGCAGTACTTC; cdr3_aa: CASRVLFVCRYVYEQYF
j_call: TRBJ2-5; v_call: TRBV29-1; d_call: -; cdr3_length: 12; clone_size: -; cdr3_nt: TGCAGCGTTGAAGGGCTAGGAGAGACCCAGTACTTC; cdr3_aa: CSVEGLGETQYF
j_call: TRBJ1-5; v_call: TRBV30; d_call: -; cdr3_length: 12; clone_size: -; cdr3_nt: TGTGCCTGGGGGCCAGTCGGGCAGCCCCAGCATTTT; cdr3_aa: CAWGPVGQPQHF
j_call: TRBJ2-1; v_call: TRBV18; d_call: TRBD2; cdr3_length: 15; clone_size: -; cdr3_nt: TGTGCCAGCTCACCACCTCTAGCGGGGAGGGTTGAGCAGTTCTTC; cdr3_aa: CASSPPLAGRVEQFF
j_call: TRBJ2-1; v_call: TRBV5-1; d_call: TRBD2; cdr3_length: 15; clone_size: -; cdr3_nt: TGCGCCAGCAGCTTGAGCGGACTAGCGCTAAATGAGCAGTTCTTC; cdr3_aa: CASSLSGLALNEQFF
j_call: TRBJ1-5; v_call: TRBV2; d_call: -; cdr3_length: 13; clone_size: -; cdr3_nt: TGTGCCAGCAGTCAAGGGGCGTATCAGCCCCAGCATTTT; cdr3_aa: CASSQGAYQPQHF
j_call: TRBJ2-1; v_call: TRBV19; d_call: -; cdr3_length: 16; clone_size: few; cdr3_nt: TGTGCCAGTAGTATTAATTTCGGACTACCAGTAAGTGAGCAGTTCTTC; cdr3_aa: CASSINFGLPVSEQFF
j_call: TRBJ2-3; v_call: TRBV28; d_call: TRBD1; cdr3_length: 15; clone_size: -; cdr3_nt: TGTGCCAGCAGAACCTCGGGACAGGGAACAGATACGCAGTATTTT; cdr3_aa: CASRTSGQGTDTQYF
j_call: TRBJ1-1; v_call: TRBV10-3; d_call: -; cdr3_length: 12; clone_size: -; cdr3_nt: TGTGCCATCGGGGCCAGGGACACTGAAGCTTTCTTT; cdr3_aa: CAIGARDTEAFF
j_call: TRBJ2-1; v_call: TRBV28; d_call: TRBD2; cdr3_length: 15; clone_size: -; cdr3_nt: TGTGCCAGCAGCCCTAGCGGGACGACCTACAATGAGCAGTTCTTC; cdr3_aa: CASSPSGTTYNEQFF